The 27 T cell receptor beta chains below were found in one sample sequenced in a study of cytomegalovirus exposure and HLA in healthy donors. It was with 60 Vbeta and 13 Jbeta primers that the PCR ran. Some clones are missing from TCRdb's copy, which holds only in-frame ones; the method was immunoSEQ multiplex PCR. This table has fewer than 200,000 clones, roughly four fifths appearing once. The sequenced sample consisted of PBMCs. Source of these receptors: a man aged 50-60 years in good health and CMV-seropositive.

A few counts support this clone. CDR3 nucleotide sequence: TGTGCCAGCAGTAGTCTATCGAACACCGGGGAGCTGTTTTTT. This translates into CASSSLSNTGELFF. The chain recombines TRBV6-1 with TRBJ2-2; D is unclear. The germline V gene encodes CDR1 MNHNS and CDR2 SASEGT. The CDR3 is 14 amino acids. The V gene lost 5 bases and the J gene lost 0 bases, with 7 bases spanning the gap.

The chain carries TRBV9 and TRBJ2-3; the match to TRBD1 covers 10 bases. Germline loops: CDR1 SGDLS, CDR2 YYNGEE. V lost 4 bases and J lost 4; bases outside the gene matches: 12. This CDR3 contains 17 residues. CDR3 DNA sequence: TGTGCCAGCAGCCCCTATAGTGGGACAGGGGTTGCAGATACGCAGTATTTT. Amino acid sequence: CASSPYSGTGVADTQYF.

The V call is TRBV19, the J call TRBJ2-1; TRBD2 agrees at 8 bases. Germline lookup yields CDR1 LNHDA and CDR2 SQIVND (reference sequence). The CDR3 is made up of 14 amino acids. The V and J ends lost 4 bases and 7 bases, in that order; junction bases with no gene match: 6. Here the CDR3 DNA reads TGTGCCAGTAGTACGCGGCTAGCGGGTAATGAGCAGTTCTTC. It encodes CASSTRLAGNEQFF.

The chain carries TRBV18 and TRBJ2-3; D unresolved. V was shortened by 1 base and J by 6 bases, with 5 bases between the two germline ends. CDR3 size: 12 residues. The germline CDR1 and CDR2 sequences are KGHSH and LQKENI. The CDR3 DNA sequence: TGTGCCAGCTCACCACGCAGTGATACGCAGTATTTT. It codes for CASSPRSDTQYF.

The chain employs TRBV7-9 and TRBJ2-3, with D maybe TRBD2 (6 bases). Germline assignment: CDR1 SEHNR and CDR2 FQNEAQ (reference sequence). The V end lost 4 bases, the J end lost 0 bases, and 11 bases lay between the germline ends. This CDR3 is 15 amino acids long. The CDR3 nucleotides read TGTGCCAGCAGCTCGACGGGGACTAGCACAGATACGCAGTATTTT. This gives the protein CASSSTGTSTDTQYF.

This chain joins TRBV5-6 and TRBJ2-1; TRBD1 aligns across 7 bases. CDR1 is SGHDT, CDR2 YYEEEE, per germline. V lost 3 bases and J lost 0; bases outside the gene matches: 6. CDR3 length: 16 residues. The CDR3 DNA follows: TGTGCCAGCAGCTGGACGGGACAGAGCTCCTACAATGAGCAGTTCTTC. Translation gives CASSWTGQSSYNEQFF.

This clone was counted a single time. The CDR3 spells CASSKGVRDYGYTF. The DNA for the CDR3 is TGTGCCAGTAGTAAGGGAGTGCGAGACTATGGCTACACCTTC. This chain uses TRBV19 with TRBJ1-2; D ambiguous. The germline V gene has CDR1 LNHDA and CDR2 SQIVND (reference sequence). There are 14 residues in the CDR3. Trimming removed 4 bases from V and 3 bases from J, with 12 bases in between.

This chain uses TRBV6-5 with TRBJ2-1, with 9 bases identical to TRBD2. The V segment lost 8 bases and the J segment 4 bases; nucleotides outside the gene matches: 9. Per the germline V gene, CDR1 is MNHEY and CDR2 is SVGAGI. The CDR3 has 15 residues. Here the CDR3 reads CASSSLAGNYNEQFF. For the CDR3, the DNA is TGTGCCAGCTCTTCGCTAGCGGGGAATTACAATGAGCAGTTCTTC.

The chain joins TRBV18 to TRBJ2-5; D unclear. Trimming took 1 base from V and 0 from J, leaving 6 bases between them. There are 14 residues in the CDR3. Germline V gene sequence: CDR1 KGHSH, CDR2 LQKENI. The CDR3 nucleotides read TGTGCCAGCTCACCACGTTTCAACCAAGAGACCCAGTACTTC. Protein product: CASSPRFNQETQYF.

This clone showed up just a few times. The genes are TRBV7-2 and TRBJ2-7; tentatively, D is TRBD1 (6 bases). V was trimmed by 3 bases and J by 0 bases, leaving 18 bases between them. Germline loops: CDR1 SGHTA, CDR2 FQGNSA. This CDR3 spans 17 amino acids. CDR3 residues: CASSFAHLRDTSYEQYF. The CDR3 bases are TGTGCCAGCAGCTTCGCTCACCTCCGGGACACCTCCTACGAGCAGTACTTC.

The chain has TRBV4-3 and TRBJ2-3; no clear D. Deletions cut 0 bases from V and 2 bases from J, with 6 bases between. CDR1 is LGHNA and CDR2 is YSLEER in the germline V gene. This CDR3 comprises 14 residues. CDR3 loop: CASSQEQITDTQYF. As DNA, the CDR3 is TGCGCCAGCAGCCAAGAGCAGATCACAGATACGCAGTATTTT.

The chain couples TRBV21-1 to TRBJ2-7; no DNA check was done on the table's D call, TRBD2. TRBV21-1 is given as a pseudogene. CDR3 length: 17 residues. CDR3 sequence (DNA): TGTGCCAGCACGGGGGGGACTCAGAAGGGGACTAGGGCCGAGCAGTACTTC. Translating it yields CASTGGTQKGTRAEQYF.

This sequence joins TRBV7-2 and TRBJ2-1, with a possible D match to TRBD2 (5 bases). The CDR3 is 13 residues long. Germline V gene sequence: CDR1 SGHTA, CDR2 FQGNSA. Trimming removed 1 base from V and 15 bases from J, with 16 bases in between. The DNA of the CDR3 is TGTGCCAGCAGCTTAGGGGCGGGCCGAGACTCGTTCTTC. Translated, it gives CASSLGAGRDSFF.

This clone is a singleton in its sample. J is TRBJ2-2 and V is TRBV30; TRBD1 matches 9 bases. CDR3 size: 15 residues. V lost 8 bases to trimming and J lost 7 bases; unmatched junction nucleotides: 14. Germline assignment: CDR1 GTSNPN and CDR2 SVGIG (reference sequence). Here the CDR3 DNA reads TGTGCCGGACTACAGGGGGCAGTTGAGGTCGGGGAGCTGTTTTTT. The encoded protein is CAGLQGAVEVGELFF.

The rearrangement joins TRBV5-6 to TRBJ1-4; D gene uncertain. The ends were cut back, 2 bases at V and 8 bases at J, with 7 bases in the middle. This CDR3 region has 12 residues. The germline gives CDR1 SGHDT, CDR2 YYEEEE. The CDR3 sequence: CASSLRTEKLFF. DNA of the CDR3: TGTGCCAGCAGCTTACGTACAGAAAAACTGTTTTTT. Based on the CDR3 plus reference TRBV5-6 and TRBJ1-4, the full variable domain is DAGVTQSPTHLIKTRGQQVTLRCSPKSGHDTVSWYQQALGQGPQFIFQYYEEEERQRGNFPDRFSGHQFPNYSSELNVNALLLGDSALYLCASSLRTEKLFFGSGTQLSVL.

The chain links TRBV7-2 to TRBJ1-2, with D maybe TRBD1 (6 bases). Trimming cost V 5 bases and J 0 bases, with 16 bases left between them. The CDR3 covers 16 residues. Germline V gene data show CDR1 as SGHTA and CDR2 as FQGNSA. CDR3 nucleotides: TGTGCCAGCAGCACCCTGGGGCAGGGGACTAACTATGGCTACACCTTC. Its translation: CASSTLGQGTNYGYTF.

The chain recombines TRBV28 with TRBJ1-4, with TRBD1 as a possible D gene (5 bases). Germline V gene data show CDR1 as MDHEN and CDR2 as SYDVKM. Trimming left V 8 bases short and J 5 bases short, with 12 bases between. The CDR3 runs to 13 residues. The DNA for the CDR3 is TGTGCCAGCCGTGCTGGGGGGAATGAAAAACTGTTTTTT. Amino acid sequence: CASRAGGNEKLFF.

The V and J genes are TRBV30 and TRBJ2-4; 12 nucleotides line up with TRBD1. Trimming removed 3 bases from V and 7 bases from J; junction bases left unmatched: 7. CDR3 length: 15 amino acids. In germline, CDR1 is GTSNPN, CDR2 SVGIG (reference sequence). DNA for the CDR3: TGTGCCTGGAGCCCAGGGACAGGGGGCTGGAACATTCAGTACTTC. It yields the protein CAWSPGTGGWNIQYF.

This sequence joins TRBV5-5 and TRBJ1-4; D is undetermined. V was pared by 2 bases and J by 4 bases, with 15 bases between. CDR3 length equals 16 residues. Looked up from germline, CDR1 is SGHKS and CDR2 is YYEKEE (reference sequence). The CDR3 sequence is CASSFSDRDINEKLFF. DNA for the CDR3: TGTGCCAGCAGCTTTAGCGATAGAGATATTAATGAAAAACTGTTTTTT.

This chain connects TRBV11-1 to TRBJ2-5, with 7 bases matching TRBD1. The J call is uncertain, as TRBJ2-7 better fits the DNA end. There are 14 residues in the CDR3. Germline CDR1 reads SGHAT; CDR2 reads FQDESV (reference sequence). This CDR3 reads CASSPGTATYEQYF. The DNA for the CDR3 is TGTGCCAGCAGCCCCGGGACAGCTACCTACGAGCAGTACTTC.

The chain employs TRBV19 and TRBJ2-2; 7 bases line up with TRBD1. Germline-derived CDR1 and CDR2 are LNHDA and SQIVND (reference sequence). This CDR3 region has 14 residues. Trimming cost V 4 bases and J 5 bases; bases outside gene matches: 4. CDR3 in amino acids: CASSTYRGTGELFF. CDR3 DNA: TGTGCCAGTAGTACCTACAGGGGAACCGGGGAGCTGTTTTTT.

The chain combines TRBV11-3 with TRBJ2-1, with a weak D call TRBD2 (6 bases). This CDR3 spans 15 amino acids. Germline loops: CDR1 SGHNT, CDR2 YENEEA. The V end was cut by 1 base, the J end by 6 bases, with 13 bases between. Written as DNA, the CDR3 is TGTGCCAGCAGCTTAGGGGGGGACTTGGGCAATGAGCAGTTCTTC. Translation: CASSLGGDLGNEQFF.

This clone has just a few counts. The CDR3 DNA reads TGTGCCAGCAGCCCTACAGGGGTTCATGGCTACACCTTC. It is translated as CASSPTGVHGYTF. J is TRBJ1-2 and V is TRBV7-9, with TRBD1 matching over 7 bases. From germline, CDR1 is SEHNR and CDR2 FQNEAQ (reference sequence). There are 13 residues in the CDR3. The V gene end was trimmed by 5 bases and the J gene end by 6 bases; junction bases not matched to a gene: 6.

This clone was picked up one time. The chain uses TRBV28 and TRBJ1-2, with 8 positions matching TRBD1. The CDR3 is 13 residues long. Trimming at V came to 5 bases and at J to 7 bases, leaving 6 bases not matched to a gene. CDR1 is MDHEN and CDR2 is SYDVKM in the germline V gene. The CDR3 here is CASSAPDRGGYTF. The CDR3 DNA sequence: TGTGCCAGCAGTGCCCCCGACAGGGGTGGCTACACCTTC.

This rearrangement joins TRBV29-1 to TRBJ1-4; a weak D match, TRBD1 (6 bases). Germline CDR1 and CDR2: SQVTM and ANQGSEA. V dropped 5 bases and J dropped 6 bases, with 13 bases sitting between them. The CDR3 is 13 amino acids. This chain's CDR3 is CSVLGGEDEKLFF. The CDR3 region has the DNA TGCAGCGTTTTAGGGGGGGAGGATGAAAAACTGTTTTTT.

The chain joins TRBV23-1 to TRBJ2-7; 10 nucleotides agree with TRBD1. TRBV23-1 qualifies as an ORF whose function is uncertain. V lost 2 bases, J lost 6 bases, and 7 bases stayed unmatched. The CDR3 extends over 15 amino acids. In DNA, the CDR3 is TGCGCCAGCAGTCAACGCCGACAGGGGGCAGGCGAGCAGTACTTC. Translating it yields CASSQRRQGAGEQYF.

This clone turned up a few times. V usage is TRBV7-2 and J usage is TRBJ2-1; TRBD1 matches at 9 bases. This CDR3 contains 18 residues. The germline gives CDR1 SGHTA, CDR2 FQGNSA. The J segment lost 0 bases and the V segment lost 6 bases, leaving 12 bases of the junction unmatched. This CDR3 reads CASRDEFADRGSYNEQFF. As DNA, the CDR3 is TGTGCCAGCAGAGACGAATTCGCGGACAGGGGCTCCTACAATGAGCAGTTCTTC. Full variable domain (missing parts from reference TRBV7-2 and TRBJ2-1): GAGVSQSPSNKVTEKGKDVELRCDPISGHTALYWYRQSLGQGLEFLIYFQGNSAPDKSGLPSDRFSAERTGGSVSTLTIQRTQQEDSAVYLCASRDEFADRGSYNEQFFGPGTRLTVL.